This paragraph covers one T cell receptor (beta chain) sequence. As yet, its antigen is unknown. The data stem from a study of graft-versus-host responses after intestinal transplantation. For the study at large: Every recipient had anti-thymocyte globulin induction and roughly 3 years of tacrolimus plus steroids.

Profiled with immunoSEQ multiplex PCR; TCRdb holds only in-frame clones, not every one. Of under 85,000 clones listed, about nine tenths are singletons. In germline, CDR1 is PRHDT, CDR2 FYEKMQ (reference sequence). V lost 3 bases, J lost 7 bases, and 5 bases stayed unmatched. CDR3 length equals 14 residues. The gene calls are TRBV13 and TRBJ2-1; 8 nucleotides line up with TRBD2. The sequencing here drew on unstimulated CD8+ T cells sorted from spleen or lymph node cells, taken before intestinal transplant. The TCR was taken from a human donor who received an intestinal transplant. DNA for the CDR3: TGTGCCAGCAGCTTTGGACTAGCAAATAATGAGCAGTTCTTC. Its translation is CASSFGLANNEQFF.